The present TCR beta chain was sequenced within a study of yellow fever vaccine responses in identical twins. TCRdb passed the RT-PCR reads through MiXCR, listing each CDR3 protein once. In the table there are around 20,000 distinct CDR3 sequences, approximately 63% of which are singletons. Study conclusions and caveats: Twins' T cell vaccine responses reportedly looked partly convergent, partly personalized.

CDR3 length equals 15 residues. CDR1 is MNHNS and CDR2 is SASEGT in the germline V gene. Trimming took 6 bases from V and 0 from J; bases not matched to a gene: 4. On this clonotype itself: The antigen remains undetermined.

The V gene is TRBV6-1, the J gene TRBJ1-5; 8 positions agree with TRBD1. The sequence was obtained from a woman aged 18 to 35 who received the yellow fever vaccine. The material was T cells from blood (PBMCs), unsorted or a sorted subset (not recorded which), obtained before or after yellow fever vaccination (not recorded which). CDR3 DNA sequence: TGTGCCAGCAGCGGACAGGGATATAGCAATCAGCCCCAGCATTTT. Translated: CASSGQGYSNQPQHF.